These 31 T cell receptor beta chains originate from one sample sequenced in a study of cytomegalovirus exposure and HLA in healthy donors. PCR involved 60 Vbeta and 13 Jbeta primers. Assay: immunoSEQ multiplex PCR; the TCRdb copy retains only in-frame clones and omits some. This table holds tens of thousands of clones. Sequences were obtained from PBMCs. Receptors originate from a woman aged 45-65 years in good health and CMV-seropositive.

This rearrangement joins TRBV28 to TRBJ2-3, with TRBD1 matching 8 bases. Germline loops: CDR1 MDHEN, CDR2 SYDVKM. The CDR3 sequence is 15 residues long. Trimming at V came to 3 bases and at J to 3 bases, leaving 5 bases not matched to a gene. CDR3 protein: CASSFDRGRTDTQYF. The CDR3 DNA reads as TGTGCCAGCAGTTTCGACAGGGGTAGGACAGATACGCAGTATTTT.

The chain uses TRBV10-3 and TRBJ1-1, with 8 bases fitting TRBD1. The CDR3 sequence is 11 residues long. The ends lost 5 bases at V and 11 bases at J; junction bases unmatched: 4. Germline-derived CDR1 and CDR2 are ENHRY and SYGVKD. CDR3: CAISRQGWAFF. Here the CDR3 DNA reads TGTGCCATCAGTCGACAGGGGTGGGCTTTCTTT.

The CDR3 loop is CASSFGGISYEQYF. DNA of the CDR3: TGTGCCAGCAGCTTCGGGGGGATCTCCTACGAGCAGTACTTC. The chain employs TRBV11-2 and TRBJ2-7; TRBD2 agrees at 7 bases. This CDR3 has 14 amino acids. Per germline, CDR1 SGHAT and CDR2 FQNNGV. V shed 3 bases, J shed 0 bases, and the junction held 2 bases outside the gene matches.

This CDR3 is CASSISPGQGPYEQYF. The CDR3 DNA sequence: TGCGCCAGCAGCATTTCCCCGGGACAGGGCCCCTACGAGCAGTACTTC. The J gene is TRBJ2-7, the V gene TRBV5-1, with 9 bases lining up with TRBD1. Germline values: CDR1 SGHRS, CDR2 YFSETQ. The CDR3 length is 16 residues. Germline trimming cut 4 bases from V and 2 bases from J; bases unmatched to any gene: 10.

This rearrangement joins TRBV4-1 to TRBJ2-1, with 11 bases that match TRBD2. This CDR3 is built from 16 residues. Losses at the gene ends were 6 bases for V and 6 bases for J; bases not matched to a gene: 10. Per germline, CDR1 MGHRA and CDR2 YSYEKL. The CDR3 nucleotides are TGCGCCAGCAGGGGGGAAGTAGCGGGGGGGATCAATGAGCAGTTCTTC. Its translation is CASRGEVAGGINEQFF.

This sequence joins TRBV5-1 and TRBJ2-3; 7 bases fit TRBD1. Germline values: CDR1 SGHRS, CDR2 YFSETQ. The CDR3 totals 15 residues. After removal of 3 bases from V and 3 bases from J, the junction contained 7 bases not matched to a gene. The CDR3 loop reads CASSSQGWGTDTQYF. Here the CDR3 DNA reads TGCGCCAGCAGCTCACAGGGGTGGGGGACAGATACGCAGTATTTT.

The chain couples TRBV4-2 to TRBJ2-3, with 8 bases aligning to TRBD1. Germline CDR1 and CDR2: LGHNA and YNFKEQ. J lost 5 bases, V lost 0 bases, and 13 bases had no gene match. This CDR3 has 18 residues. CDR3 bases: TGTGCCAGCAGCCAAGATGCCTCGACAGGGGAACGCTTAGATACGCAGTATTTT. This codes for CASSQDASTGERLDTQYF.

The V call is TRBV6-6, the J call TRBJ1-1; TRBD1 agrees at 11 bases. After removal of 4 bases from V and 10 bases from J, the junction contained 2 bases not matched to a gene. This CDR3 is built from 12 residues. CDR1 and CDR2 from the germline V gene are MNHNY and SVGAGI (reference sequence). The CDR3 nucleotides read TGTGCCAGCAGTTGGGACAGGGGGAGAGCTTTCTTT. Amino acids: CASSWDRGRAFF.

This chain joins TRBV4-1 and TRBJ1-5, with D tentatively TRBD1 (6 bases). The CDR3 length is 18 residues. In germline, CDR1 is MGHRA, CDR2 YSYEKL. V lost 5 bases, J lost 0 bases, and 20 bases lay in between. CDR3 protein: CASSSHGDDRYSNQPQHF. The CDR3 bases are TGCGCCAGCAGCTCACACGGGGACGACAGGTATAGCAATCAGCCCCAGCATTTT.

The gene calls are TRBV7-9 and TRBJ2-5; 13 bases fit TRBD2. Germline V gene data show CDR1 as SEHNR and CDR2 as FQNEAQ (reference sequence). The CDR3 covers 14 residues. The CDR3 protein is CASALAGGQETQYF. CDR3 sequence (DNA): TGTGCGAGCGCACTAGCGGGGGGGCAAGAGACCCAGTACTTC.

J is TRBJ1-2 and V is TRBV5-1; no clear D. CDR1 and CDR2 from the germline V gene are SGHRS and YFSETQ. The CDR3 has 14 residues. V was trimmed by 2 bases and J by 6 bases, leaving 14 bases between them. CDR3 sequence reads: CASSFGEPKDGYTF. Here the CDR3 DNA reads TGCGCCAGCAGCTTTGGGGAGCCAAAGGATGGCTACACCTTC.

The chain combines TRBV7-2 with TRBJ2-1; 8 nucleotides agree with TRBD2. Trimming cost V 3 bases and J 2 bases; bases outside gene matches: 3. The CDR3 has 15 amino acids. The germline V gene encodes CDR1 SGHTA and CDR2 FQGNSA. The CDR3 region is CASSFDGGAYNEQFF. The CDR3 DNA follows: TGTGCCAGCAGCTTTGACGGGGGGGCCTACAATGAGCAGTTCTTC.

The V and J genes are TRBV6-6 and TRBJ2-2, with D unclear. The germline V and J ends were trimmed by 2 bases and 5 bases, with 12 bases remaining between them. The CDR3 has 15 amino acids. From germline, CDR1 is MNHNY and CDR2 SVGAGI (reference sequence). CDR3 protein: CASSYEGLVTGELFF. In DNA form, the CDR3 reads TGTGCCAGCAGTTACGAAGGTCTAGTTACCGGGGAGCTGTTTTTT.

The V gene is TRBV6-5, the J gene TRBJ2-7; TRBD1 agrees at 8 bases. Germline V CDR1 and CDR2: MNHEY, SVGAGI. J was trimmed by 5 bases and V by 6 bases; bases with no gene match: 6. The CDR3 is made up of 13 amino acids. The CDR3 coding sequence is TGTGCCAGCAGGCTCGCAGGGGGCCACGAGCAGTACTTC. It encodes CASRLAGGHEQYF.

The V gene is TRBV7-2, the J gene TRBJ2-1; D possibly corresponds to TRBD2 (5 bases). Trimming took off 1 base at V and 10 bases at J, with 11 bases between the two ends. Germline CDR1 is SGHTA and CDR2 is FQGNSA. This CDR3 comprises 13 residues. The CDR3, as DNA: TGTGCCAGCAGCTTAGAGAGGGCCGCCGAGCAGTTCTTC. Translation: CASSLERAAEQFF.

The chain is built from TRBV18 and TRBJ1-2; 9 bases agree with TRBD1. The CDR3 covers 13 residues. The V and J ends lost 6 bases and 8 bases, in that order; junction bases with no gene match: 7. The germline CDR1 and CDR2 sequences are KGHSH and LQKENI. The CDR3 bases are TGTGCCAGCTCCCTCGGACAGGGGAACGGCTACACCTTC. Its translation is CASSLGQGNGYTF.

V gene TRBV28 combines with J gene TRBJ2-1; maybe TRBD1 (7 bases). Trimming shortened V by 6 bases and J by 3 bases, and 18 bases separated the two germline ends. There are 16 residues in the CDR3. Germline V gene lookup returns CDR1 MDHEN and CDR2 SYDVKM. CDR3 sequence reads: CASSQGGRGLYNEQFF. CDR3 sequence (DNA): TGTGCCAGCAGCCAGGGGGGACGAGGGCTCTACAATGAGCAGTTCTTC.

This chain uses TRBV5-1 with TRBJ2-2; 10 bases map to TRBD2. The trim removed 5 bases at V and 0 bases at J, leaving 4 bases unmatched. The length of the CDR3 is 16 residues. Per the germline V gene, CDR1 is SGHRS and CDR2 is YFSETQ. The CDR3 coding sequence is TGCGCCAGCAGACTACTAGCGGGAACGAACACCGGGGAGCTGTTTTTT. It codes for CASRLLAGTNTGELFF.

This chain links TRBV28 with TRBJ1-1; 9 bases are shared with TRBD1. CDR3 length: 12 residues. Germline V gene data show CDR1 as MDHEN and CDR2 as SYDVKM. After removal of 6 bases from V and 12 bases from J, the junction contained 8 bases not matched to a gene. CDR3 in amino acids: CASSPGQGATFF. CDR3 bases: TGTGCCAGCAGCCCGGGACAGGGAGCCACTTTCTTT.

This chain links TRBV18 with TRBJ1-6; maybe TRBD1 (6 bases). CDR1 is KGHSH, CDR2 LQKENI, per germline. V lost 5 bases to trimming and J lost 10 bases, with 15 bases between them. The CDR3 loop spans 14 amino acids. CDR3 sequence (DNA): TGTGCCAGCTCAGGGGGGGCGTCAAGATCACCCCTCCACTTT. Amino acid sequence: CASSGGASRSPLHF.

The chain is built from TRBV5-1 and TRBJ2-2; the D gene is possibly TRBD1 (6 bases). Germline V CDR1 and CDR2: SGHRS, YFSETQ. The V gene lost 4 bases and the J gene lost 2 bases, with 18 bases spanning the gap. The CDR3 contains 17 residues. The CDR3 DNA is TGCGCCAGCAGCCTGGGCCACAGGGACCCTAACACCGGGGAGCTGTTTTTT. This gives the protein CASSLGHRDPNTGELFF.

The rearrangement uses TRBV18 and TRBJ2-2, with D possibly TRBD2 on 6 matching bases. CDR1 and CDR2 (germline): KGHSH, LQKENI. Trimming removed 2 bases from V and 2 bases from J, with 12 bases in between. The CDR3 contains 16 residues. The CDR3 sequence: CASSPIRGGNTGELFF. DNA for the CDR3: TGTGCCAGCTCACCAATAAGGGGAGGTAACACCGGGGAGCTGTTTTTT.

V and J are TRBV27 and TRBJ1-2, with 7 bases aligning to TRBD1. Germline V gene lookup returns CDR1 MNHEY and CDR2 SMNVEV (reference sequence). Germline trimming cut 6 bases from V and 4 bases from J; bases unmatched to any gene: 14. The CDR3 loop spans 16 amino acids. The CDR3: CASRWNVQGLIYGYTF. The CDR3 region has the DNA TGTGCCAGCAGGTGGAACGTACAGGGGCTGATCTATGGCTACACCTTC.

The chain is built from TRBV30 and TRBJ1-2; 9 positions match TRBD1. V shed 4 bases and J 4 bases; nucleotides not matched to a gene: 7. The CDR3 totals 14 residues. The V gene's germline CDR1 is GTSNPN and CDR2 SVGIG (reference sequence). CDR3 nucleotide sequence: TGTGCCTGGACCCCGACAGGGGGGGGCTATGGCTACACCTTC. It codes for CAWTPTGGGYGYTF.

The CDR3 DNA reads as TGTGCCAGTAGTTGGGGGGGCGGCCCCCTCCACTTT. It codes for CASSWGGGPLHF. The V call is TRBV19, the J call TRBJ1-6, with a possible D match to TRBD1 (6 bases). CDR3 length: 12 residues. Germline loops: CDR1 LNHDA, CDR2 SQIVND (reference sequence). V was shortened by 5 bases and J by 13 bases, with 12 bases between the two germline ends.

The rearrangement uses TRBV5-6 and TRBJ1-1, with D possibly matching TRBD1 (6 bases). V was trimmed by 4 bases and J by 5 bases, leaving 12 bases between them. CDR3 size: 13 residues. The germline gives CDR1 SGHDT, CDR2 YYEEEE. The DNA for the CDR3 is TGTGCCAGCAGCCCTGAGGGGGGGACTGAAGCTTTCTTT. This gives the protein CASSPEGGTEAFF.

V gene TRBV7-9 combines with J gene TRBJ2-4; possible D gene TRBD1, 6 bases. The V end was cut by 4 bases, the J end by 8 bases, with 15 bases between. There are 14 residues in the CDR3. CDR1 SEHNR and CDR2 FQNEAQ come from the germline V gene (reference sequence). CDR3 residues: CASSSGAGVDIQYF. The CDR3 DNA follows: TGTGCCAGCAGCTCCGGGGCAGGGGTGGACATTCAGTACTTC.

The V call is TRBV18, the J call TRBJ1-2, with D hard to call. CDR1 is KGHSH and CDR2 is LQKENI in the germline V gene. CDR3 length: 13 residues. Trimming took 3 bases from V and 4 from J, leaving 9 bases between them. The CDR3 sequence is CASSPGSGYGYTF. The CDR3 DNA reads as TGTGCCAGCTCACCCGGATCAGGCTATGGCTACACCTTC.

CDR3 DNA sequence: TGTGCCAGCACCCCCGCGGCGAGGAACATTCAGTACTTC. This translates into CASTPAARNIQYF. This sequence joins TRBV7-2 and TRBJ2-4; D unresolved. The V and J ends lost 7 bases and 7 bases respectively, with 14 bases between them. CDR1 and CDR2 (germline): SGHTA, FQGNSA. The CDR3 consists of 13 residues. The complete variable domain, with remaining parts taken from reference TRBV7-2 and TRBJ2-4, reads GAGVSQSPSNKVTEKGKDVELRCDPISGHTALYWYRQSLGQGLEFLIYFQGNSAPDKSGLPSDRFSAERTGGSVSTLTIQRTQQEDSAVYLCASTPAARNIQYFGAGTRLSVL.

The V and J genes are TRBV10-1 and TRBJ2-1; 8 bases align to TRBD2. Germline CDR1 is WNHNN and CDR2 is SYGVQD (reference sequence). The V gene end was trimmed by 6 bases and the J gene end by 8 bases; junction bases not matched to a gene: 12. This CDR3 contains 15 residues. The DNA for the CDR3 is TGCGCCAGCAGGGGGAGCCGGGGAGCGGGAGATGAGCAGTTCTTC. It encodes CASRGSRGAGDEQFF.

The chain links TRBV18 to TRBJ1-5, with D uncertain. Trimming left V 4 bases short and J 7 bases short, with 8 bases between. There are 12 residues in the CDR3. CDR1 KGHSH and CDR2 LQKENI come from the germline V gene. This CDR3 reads CASSLDAQPQHF. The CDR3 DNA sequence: TGTGCCAGCTCACTAGATGCACAGCCCCAGCATTTT.